The present T cell receptor (beta chain) was sequenced within a study of T cell clones after liver transplantation (dated by TCRdb to the late 2010s). Regarding the study in general: The samples were obtained from ITN030ST, a randomized trial that attempted immunosuppression withdrawal within 2 years after liver transplantation. Tolerance was defined as complete withdrawal of immunosuppression for at least one year without a rise in liver enzymes beyond twice the upper limit of normal. Blood samples were collected pre-transplant, pre-randomization before withdrawal, and post-randomization after either full withdrawal or failed withdrawal. Third party-reactive TCRbeta sequences were also identified from pre-transplant MLRs to serve as an antigen-independent comparator for donor-reactive sequences. Three of the eight recipients were HCV-positive; the others were transplanted for non-autoimmune, non-viral indications. Subjects received no induction therapy and standard immunosuppression until randomization at 12-24 months post-transplant. A cohort of 8 liver transplant recipients was studied, of whom 3 were classified as tolerant and 5 as non-tolerant. Donor-reactive T cell clones were identified by TCRbeta sequencing following a pre-transplant mixed lymphocyte reaction and were subsequently tracked in post-transplant blood. What the study reported, not specific to this receptor: The decline in donor-reactive sequences exceeded the decline in third party-reactive sequences, suggesting partial antigen-specific deletion that was unrelated to withdrawal success. Conclusions were preliminary, limited by small, heterogeneous patient numbers and non-standardized post-transplant time points. Low numbers of available donor cells limited the measurable donor-reactive repertoire in two subjects. Circulating donor-reactive CD4 TCRbeta sequences fell significantly post-transplant in 5 of 8 subjects, irrespective of tolerance or HCV status. Since no allograft tissue specimens were available, donor-reactive T cells may have migrated into the graft instead of being deleted. When repertoire turnover was accounted for, significantly reduced detection of donor-reactive sequences was found in 7 of 8 subjects for CD4 and in 8 of 8 subjects for CD8.

The CDR3 measures 13 amino acids from cysteine to phenylalanine. CDR3 DNA is the only sequence kept; it has 39 bases, read in frame from the first base. The sample's time point label is to be understood as: pre-transplant. Thawed unstimulated PBMCs were stained for CD3, CD4 and CD8 and FACS-sorted into CD3+CD4+ and CD3+CD8+ populations. All 8 studied subjects were randomized to withdrawal of immunosuppression. The Qiagen DNeasy Blood and Tissue Kit was used for genomic DNA isolation. Frozen genomic DNA underwent high-throughput TCRbeta CDR3 sequencing by immunoSEQ, including PCR amplification, mapping, bias correction and internal controls. Under the source paper's analysis protocol: Productive rearrangements were kept, and unique TCRbeta sequences were defined by CDR3 nucleotide sequence plus V and J gene. For a sequence to be called donor-reactive, it needed a frequency of at least 0.01% and at least 5-fold expansion in CFSE-low cells compared with unstimulated pre-transplant cells. Per-subject minimum frequency thresholds, based on the lowest-template unstimulated sample, ensured at least 90% detection power. Jensen-Shannon divergence between the top 1000 TCRbeta sequences after and before transplant was used to measure repertoire turnover. Two-sided Fisher's exact tests were used to test for changes in how often donor-reactive sequences were detected. The clones in this table, taken by TCRdb from immuneACCESS, are in-frame only. Not every clone is retained; where verified, under half of the shortfall comes from an unresolved V gene, and the cause of the rest is unknown. The V and J calls and clone size were taken over from that table, and D and trimming were inferred from the DNA. Here the sample has tens of thousands of clones; about 88% occur a single time. The top ten hold roughly 2.7% of the sample.

On this clone itself: Its cognate antigen has yet to be identified. Qualities for individual bases were not recorded, and no much larger clone is one base off.

The receptor comes from a human donor who received a liver transplant. Sample: CD4+ T cells from blood, taken before liver transplant. The V and J segments used are TRBV21-1 and TRBJ1-2; the table's D call TRBD1 went unverified against the DNA. TRBV21-1 is flagged as a pseudogene. The CDR3 sequence is CASPTSANYGYTF. The nucleotide sequence is TGTGCCAGTCCCACATCCGCTAACTATGGCTACACCTTC.